The entry below describes one TCR beta chain. Its antigen is undetermined. This entry comes from a study of cytomegalovirus exposure and HLA in healthy donors. Study-wide results and limits: No immune exposure information besides CMV serostatus was available. Rare sequences made up most TCRs, while some public TCRs were found in many donors. In a later analysis, TCR beta V- and J-gene trimming showed a link to a missense DCLRE1C variant.

Germline CDR1 reads SGHNT; CDR2 reads YENEEA. The germline V and J ends were trimmed by 8 bases and 1 base, with 11 bases remaining between them. The CDR3 totals 13 residues. Both 60 Vbeta primers and 13 Jbeta primers went into the PCR. How the authors handled the data: Later work found about 80 million unique TCR beta chains, with around 10 million shared. Sequencing used immunoSEQ multiplex PCR; TCRdb keeps in-frame clones, though not all of them. The V and J calls and the clone size are those of that table, but D and trimming were determined from the DNA. The repertoire shows 130,000 to 150,000 clones; the top ten hold 1.5% to 2%.

The receptor was isolated from a woman aged 45-60 years in good health and CMV-seronegative. The chain joins TRBV11-3 to TRBJ2-5; D unresolved. Sequencing was done on a sample of PBMCs. The CDR3 here is CASSKMRQETQYF. CDR3 nucleotides: TGTGCCAGCTCAAAGATGCGCCAAGAGACCCAGTACTTC.